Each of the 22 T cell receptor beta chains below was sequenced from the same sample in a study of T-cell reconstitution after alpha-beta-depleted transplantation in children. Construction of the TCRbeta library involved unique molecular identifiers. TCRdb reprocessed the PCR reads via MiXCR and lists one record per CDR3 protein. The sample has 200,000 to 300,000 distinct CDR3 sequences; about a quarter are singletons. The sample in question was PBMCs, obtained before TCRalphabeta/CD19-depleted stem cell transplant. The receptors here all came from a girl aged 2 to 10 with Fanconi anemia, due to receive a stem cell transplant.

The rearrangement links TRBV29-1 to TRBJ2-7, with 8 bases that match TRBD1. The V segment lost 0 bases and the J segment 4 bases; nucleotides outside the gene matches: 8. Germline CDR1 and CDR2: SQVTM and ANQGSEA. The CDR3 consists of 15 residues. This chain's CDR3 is CSVEDRAGGLYEQYF. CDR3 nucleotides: TGCAGCGTTGAAGATCGGGCAGGGGGCTTGTACGAGCAGTACTTC.

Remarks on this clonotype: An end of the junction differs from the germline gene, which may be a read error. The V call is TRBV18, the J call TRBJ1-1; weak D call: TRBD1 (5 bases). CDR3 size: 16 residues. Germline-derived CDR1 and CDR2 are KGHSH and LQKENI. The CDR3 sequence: CASTPQVGRLNTEAFF. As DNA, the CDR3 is TGTGCCAGCACACCTCAGGTGGGGCGGTTGAACACTGAAGCTTTCTTT.

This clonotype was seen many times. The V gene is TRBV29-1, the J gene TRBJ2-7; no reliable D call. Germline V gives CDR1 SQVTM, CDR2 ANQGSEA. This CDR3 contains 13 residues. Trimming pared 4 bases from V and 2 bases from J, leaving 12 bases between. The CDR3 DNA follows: TGCAGCGTTGGTCCTCTAACCGCCTACGAGCAGTACTTC. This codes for CSVGPLTAYEQYF.

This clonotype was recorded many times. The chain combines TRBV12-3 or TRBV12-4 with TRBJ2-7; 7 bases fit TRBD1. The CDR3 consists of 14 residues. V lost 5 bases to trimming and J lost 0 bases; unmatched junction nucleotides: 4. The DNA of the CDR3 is TGTGCCAGCAGTCCGACAGGGACCTCCTACGAGCAGTACTTC. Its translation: CASSPTGTSYEQYF.

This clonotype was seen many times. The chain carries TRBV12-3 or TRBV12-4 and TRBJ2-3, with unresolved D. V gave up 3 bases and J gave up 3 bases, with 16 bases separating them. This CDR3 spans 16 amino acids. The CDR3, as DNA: TGTGCCAGCAGTTTTTTATTAGCAGTGTCGACAGATACGCAGTATTTT. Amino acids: CASSFLLAVSTDTQYF.

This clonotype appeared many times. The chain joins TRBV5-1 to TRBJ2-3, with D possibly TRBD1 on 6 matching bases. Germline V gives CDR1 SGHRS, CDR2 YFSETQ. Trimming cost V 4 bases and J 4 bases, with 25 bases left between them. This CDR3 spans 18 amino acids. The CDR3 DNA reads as TGCGCCAGCAGCGGAACGCATCGGGACAAAAACACTGCAGATACGCAGTATTTT. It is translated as CASSGTHRDKNTADTQYF. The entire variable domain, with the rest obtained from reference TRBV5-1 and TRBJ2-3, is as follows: KAGVTQTPRYLIKTRGQQVTLSCSPISGHRSVSWYQQTPGQGLQFLFEYFSETQRNKGNFPGRFSGRQFSNSRSEMNVSTLELGDSALYLCASSGTHRDKNTADTQYFGPGTRLTVL.

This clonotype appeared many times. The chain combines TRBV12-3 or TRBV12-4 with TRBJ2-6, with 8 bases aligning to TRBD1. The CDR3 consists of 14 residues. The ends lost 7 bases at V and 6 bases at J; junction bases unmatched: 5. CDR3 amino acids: CASNDRGEANVLTF. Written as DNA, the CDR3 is TGTGCCAGCAACGACAGGGGTGAGGCCAACGTCCTGACTTTC.

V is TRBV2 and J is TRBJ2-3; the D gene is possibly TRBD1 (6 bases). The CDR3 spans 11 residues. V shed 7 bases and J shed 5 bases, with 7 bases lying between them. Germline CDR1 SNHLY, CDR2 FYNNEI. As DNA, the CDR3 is TGTGCCAGCATGACAGGAGATACGCAGTATTTT. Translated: CASMTGDTQYF. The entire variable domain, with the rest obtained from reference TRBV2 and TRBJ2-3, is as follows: EPEVTQTPSHQVTQMGQEVILRCVPISNHLYFYWYRQILGQKVEFLVSFYNNEISEKSEIFDDQFSVERPDGSNFTLKIRSTKLEDSAMYFCASMTGDTQYFGPGTRLTVL.

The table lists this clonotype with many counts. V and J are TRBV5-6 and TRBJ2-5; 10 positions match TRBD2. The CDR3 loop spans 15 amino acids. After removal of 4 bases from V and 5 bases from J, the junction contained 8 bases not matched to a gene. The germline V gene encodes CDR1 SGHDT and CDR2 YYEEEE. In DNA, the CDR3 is TGTGCCAGCAGCCAGAGCGGGGGGGCCCTGGAGACCCAGTACTTC. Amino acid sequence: CASSQSGGALETQYF.

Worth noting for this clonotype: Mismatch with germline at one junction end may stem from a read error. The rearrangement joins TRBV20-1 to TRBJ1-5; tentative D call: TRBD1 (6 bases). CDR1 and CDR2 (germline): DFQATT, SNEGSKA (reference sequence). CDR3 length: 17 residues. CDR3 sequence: CCARPTGWFGNNQPQHF. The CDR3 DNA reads TGCTGTGCTAGGCCCACAGGGTGGTTCGGAAACAATCAGCCCCAGCATTTT.

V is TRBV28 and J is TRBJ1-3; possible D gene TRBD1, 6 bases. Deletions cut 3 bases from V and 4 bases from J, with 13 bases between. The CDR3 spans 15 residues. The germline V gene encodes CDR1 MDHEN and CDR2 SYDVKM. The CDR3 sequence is CASSFRGARGNTIYF. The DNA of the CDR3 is TGTGCCAGCAGTTTTCGGGGGGCGAGAGGAAACACCATATATTTT.

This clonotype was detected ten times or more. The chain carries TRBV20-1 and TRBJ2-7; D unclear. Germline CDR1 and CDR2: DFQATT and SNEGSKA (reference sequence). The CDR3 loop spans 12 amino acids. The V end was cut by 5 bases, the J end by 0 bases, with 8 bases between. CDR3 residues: CSADSNSYEQYF. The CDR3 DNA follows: TGCAGTGCTGATAGCAACTCCTACGAGCAGTACTTC.

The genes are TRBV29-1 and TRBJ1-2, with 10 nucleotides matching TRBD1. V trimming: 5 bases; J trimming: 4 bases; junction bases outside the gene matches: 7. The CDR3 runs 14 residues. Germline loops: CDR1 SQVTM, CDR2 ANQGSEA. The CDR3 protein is CSVLTGGGLYGYTF. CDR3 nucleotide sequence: TGCAGCGTTTTGACAGGGGGCGGGCTCTATGGCTACACCTTC.

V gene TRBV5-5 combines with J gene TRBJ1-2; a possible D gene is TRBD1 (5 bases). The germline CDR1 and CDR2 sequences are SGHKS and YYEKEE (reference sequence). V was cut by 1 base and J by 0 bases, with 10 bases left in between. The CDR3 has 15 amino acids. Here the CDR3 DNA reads TGTGCCAGCAGCTTGAGTCCGGGGGCTAACTATGGCTACACCTTC. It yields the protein CASSLSPGANYGYTF.

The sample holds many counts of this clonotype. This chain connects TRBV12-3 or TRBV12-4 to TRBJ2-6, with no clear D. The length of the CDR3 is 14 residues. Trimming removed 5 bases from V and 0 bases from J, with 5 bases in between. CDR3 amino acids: CASSGYSGANVLTF. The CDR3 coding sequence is TGTGCCAGCAGTGGTTACTCTGGGGCCAACGTCCTGACTTTC.

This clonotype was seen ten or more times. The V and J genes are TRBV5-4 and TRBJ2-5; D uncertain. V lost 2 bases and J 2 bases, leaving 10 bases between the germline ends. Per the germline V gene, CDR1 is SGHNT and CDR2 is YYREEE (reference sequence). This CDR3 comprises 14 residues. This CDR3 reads CASSLAGGQETQYF. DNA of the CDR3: TGTGCCAGCAGCTTAGCTGGTGGGCAAGAGACCCAGTACTTC.

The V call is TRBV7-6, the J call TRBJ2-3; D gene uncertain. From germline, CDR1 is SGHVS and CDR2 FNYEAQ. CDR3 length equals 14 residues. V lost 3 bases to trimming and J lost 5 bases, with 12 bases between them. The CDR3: CASSLYLVQDTQYF. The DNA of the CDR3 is TGTGCCAGCAGCTTGTATTTAGTACAAGATACGCAGTATTTT.

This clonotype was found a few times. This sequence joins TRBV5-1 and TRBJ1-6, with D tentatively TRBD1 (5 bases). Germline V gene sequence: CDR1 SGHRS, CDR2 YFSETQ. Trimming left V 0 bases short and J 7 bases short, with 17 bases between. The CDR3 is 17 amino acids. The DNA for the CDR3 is TGCGCCAGCAGCTTGGGCCCTGCCGGGACGGTCAATTCACCCCTCCACTTT. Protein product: CASSLGPAGTVNSPLHF.

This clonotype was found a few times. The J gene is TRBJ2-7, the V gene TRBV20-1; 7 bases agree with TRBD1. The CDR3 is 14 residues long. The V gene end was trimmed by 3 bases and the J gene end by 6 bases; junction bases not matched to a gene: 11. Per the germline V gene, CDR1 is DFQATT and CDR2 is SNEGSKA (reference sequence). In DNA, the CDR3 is TGCAGTGCTAGGGATCCGACAGGGAACGGCGAGCAGTACTTC. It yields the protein CSARDPTGNGEQYF.

The CDR3 region is CASSLEFESNEQFF. DNA of the CDR3: TGTGCCAGCAGCTTAGAGTTCGAGTCCAATGAGCAGTTCTTC. The chain joins TRBV11-3 to TRBJ2-1; D uncertain. The V end lost 0 bases, the J end lost 6 bases, and 9 bases lay between the germline ends. The CDR3 loop spans 14 amino acids. The germline gives CDR1 SGHNT, CDR2 YENEEA.

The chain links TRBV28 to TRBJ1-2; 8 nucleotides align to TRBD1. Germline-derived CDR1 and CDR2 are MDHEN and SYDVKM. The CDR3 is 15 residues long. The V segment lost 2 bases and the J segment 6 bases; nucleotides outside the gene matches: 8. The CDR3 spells CASSLVAGGHNGYTF. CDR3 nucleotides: TGTGCCAGCAGTTTAGTGGCAGGGGGCCATAATGGCTACACCTTC.

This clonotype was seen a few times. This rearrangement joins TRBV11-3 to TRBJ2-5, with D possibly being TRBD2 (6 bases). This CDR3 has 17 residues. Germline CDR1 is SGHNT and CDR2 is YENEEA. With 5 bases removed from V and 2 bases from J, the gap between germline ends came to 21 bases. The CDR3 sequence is CASSQRPGTDAQETQYF. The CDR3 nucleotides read TGTGCCAGCAGCCAACGTCCCGGGACTGATGCACAAGAGACCCAGTACTTC.